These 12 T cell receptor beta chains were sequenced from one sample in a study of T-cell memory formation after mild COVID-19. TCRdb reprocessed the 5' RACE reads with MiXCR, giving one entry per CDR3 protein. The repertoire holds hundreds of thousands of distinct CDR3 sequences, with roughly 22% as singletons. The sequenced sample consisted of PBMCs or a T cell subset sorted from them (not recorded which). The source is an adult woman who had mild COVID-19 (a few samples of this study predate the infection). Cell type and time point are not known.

The CDR3 nucleotides are TGTGCCAGCAGCTTGTCCTTCCAGGGGGGGGAGCAGTACTTC. It yields the protein CASSLSFQGGEQYF. V and J are TRBV7-6 and TRBJ2-7, with D perhaps TRBD1 or TRBD2 (7 bases each). The ends were cut back, 3 bases at V and 7 bases at J, with 16 bases in the middle. The CDR3 runs 14 residues. Per the germline V gene, CDR1 is SGHVS and CDR2 is FNYEAQ. Full variable domain (rest looked up from reference TRBV7-6 and TRBJ2-7): GAGVSQSPRYKVTKRGQDVALRCDPISGHVSLYWYRQALGQGPEFLTYFNYEAQQDKSGLPNDRFSAERPEGSISTLTIQRTEQRDSAMYRCASSLSFQGGEQYFGPGTRLTVT.

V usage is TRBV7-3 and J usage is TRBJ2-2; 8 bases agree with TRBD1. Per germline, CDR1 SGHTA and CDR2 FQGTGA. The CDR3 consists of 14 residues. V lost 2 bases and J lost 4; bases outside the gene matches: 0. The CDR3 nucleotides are TGTGCCAGCAGCTTACAGGGGGCCACCGGGGAGCTGTTTTTT. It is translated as CASSLQGATGELFF. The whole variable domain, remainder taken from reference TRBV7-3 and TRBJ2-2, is GAGVSQTPSNKVTEKGKYVELRCDPISGHTALYWYRQSLGQGPEFLIYFQGTGAADDSGLPNDRFFAVRPEGSVSTLKIQRTERGDSAVYLCASSLQGATGELFFGEGSRLTVL.

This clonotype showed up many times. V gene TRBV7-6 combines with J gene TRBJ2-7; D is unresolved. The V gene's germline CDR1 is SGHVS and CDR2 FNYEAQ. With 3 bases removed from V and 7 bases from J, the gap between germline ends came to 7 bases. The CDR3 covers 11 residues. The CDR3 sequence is CASSLDGEQYF. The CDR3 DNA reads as TGTGCCAGCAGCTTGGATGGTGAGCAGTACTTC.

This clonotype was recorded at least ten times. The CDR3: CASSGGLAGGMAGTDTQYF. In DNA, the CDR3 is TGCGCCAGCAGCGGCGGACTAGCGGGAGGAATGGCGGGGACAGATACGCAGTATTTT. The chain employs TRBV5-1 and TRBJ2-3, with 14 bases that match TRBD2. V was clipped by 4 bases and J by 3 bases; unmatched bases: 13. This CDR3 contains 19 residues. Germline CDR1 reads SGHRS; CDR2 reads YFSETQ.

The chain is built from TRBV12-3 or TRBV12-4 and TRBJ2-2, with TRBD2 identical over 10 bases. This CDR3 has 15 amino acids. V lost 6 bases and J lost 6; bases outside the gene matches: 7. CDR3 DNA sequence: TGTGCCAGCAGCCCTACTAGCGGGAAGGCCGGGGAGCTGTTTTTT. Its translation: CASSPTSGKAGELFF.

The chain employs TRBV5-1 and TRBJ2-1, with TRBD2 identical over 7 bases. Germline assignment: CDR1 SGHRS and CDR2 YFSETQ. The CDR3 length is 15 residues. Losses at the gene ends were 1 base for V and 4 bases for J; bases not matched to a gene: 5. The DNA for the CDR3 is TGCGCCAGCAGCTTGATAGCGGGCCCTTACAATGAGCAGTTCTTC. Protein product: CASSLIAGPYNEQFF.

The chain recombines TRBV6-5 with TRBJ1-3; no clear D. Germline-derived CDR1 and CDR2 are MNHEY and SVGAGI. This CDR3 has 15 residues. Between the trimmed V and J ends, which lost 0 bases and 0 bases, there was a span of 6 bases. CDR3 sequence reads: CASSYSRSSGNTIYF. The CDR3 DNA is TGTGCCAGCAGTTACTCGAGGAGCTCTGGAAACACCATATATTTT.

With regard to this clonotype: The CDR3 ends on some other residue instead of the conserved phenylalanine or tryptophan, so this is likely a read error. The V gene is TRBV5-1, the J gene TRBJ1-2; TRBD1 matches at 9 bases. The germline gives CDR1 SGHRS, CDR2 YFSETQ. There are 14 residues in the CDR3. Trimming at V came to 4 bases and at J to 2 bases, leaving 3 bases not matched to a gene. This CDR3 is CASSAGTGNYGYTL. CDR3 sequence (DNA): TGCGCCAGCAGCGCCGGGACAGGGAACTATGGCTACACCCTC.

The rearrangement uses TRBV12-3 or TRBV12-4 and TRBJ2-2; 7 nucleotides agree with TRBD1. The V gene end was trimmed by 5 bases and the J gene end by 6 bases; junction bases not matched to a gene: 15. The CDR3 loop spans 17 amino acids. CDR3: CASSPIRDSRFAGELFF. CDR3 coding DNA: TGTGCCAGCAGTCCGATCCGGGACAGTCGCTTCGCCGGGGAGCTGTTTTTT.

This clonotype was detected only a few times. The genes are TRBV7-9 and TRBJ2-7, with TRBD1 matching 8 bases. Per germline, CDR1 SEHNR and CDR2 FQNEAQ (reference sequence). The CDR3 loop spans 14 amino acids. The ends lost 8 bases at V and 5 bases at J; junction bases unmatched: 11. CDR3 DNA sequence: TGTGCCAGCCACATAGGACAGGGTCGCGACGAGCAGTACTTC. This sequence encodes CASHIGQGRDEQYF.

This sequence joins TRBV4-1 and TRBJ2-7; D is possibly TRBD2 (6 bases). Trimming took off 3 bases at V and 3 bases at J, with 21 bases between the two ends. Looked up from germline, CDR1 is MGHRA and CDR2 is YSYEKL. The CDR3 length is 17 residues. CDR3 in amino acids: CASSHPGGGQSFYEQYF. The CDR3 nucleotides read TGCGCCAGCAGCCACCCGGGCGGAGGGCAGTCTTTCTACGAGCAGTACTTC.

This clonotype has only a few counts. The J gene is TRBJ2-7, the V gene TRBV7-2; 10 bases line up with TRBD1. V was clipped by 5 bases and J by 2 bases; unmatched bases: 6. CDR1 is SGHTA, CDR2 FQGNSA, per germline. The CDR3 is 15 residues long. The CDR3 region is CASSGGQGRAYEQYF. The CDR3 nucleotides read TGTGCCAGCAGCGGGGGACAGGGGCGAGCCTACGAGCAGTACTTC.